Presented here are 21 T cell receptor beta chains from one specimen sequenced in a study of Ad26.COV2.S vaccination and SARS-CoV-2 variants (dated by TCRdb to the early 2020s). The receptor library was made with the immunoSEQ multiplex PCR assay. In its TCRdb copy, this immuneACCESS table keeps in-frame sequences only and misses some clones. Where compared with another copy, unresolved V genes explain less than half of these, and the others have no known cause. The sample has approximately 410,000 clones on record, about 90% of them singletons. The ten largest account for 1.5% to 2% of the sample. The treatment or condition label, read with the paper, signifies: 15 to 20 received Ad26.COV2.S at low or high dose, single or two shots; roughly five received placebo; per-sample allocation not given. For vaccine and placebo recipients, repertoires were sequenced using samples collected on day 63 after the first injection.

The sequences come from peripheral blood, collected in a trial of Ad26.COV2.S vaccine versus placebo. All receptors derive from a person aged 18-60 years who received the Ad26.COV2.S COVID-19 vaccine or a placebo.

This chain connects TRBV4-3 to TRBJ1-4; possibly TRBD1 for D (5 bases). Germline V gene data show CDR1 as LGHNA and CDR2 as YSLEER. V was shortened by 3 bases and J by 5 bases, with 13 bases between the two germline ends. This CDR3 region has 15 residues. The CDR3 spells CASSQKGTKNEKLFF. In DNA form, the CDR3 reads TGCGCCAGCAGCCAGAAGGGGACGAAAAATGAAAAACTGTTTTTT.

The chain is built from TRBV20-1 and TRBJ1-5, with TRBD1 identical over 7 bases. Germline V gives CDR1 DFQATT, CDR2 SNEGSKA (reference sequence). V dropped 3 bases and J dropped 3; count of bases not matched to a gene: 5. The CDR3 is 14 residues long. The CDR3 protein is CSASRQGNNQPQHF. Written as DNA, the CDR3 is TGCAGTGCTAGTCGACAGGGAAACAATCAGCCCCAGCATTTT.

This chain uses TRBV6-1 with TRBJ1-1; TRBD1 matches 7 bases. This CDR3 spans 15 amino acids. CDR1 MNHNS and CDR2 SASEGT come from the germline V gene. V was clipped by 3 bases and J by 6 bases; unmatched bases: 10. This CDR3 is CASSDRGAMLAEAFF. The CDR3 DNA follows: TGTGCCAGCAGTGACAGGGGGGCTATGCTGGCTGAAGCTTTCTTT.

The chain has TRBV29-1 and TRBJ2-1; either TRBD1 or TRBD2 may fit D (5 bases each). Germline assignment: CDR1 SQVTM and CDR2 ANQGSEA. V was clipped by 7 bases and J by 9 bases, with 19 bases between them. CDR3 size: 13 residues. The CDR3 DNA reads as TGCAGCGCCGGGACGGACTTAGTTGGTGAGCAGTTCTTC. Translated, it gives CSAGTDLVGEQFF.

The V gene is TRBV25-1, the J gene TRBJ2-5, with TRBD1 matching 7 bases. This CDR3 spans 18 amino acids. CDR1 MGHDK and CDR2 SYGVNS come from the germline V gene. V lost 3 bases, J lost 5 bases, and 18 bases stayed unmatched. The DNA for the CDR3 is TGTGCCAGCAGTGACACCACCGGAAGGGGGCTCCCGACCGAGACCCAGTACTTC. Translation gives CASSDTTGRGLPTETQYF.

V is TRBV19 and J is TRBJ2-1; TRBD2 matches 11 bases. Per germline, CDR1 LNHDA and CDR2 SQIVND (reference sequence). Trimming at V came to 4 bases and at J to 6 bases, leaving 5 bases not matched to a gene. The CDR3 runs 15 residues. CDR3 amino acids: CASSTYSGGANEQFF. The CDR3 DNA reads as TGTGCCAGTAGTACCTATAGCGGGGGGGCCAATGAGCAGTTCTTC.

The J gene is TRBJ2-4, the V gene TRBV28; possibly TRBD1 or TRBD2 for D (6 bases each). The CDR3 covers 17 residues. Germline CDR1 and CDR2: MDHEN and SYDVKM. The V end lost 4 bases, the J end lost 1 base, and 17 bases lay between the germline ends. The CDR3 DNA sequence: TGTGCCAGCAGTTCCTCCCGGGGGCGCCCGGCCAAAAACATTCAGTACTTC. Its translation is CASSSSRGRPAKNIQYF.

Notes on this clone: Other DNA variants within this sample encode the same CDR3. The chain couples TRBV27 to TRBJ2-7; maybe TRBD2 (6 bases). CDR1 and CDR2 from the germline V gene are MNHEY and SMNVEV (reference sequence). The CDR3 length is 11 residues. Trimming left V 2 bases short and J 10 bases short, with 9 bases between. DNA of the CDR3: TGTGCCAGCAGTTTAGGCGGGGAACAGTACTTC. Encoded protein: CASSLGGEQYF.

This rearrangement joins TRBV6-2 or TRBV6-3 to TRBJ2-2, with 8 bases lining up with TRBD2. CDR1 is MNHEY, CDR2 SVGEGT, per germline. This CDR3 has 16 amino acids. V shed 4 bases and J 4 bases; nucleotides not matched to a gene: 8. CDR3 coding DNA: TGTGCCAGCAGTTCGACACTAGCGGCTTTCACCGGGGAGCTGTTTTTT. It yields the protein CASSSTLAAFTGELFF.

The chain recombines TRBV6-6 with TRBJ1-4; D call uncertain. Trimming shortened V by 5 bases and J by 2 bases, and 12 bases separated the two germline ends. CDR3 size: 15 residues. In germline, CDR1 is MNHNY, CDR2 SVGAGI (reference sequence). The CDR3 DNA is TGTGCCAGCAGTATTCAGAGAAGTACTAATGAAAAACTGTTTTTT. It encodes CASSIQRSTNEKLFF.

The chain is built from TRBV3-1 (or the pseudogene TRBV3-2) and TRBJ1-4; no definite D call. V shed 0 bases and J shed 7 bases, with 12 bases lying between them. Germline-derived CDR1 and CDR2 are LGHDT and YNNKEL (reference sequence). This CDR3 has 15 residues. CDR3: CASSQDGTYGEKLFF. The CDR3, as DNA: TGTGCCAGCAGCCAAGACGGCACATATGGTGAAAAACTGTTTTTT.

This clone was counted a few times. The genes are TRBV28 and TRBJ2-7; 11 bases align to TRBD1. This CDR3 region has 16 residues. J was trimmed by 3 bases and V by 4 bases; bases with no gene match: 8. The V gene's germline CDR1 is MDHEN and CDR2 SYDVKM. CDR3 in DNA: TGTGCCAGCAGTTCACTCCCCGGGACAGGGGGCTACGAGCAGTACTTC. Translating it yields CASSSLPGTGGYEQYF.

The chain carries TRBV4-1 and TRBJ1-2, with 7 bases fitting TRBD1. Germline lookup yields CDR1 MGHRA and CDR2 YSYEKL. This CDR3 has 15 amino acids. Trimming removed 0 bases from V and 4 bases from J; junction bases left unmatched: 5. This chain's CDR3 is CASSQDRGLGYGYTF. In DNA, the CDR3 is TGCGCCAGCAGCCAAGATAGGGGGCTAGGCTATGGCTACACCTTC.

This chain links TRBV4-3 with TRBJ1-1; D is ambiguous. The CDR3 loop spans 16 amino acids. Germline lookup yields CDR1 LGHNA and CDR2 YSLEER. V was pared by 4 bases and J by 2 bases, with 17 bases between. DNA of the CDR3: TGCGCCAGCAGCCGCACCGGGCCGAGGTTCAACACTGAAGCTTTCTTT. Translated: CASSRTGPRFNTEAFF.

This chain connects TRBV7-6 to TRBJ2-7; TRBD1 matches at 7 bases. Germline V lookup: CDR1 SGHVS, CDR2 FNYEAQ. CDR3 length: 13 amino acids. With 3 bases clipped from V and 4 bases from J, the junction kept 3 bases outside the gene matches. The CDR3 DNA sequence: TGTGCCAGCAGCTTGGCGACAGGGTACGAGCAGTACTTC. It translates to CASSLATGYEQYF.

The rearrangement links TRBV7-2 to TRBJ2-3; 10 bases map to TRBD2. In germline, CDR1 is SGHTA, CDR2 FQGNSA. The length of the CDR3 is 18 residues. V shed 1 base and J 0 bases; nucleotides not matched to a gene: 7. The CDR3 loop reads CASSLGLAGIFSTDTQYF. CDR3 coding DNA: TGTGCCAGCAGCTTAGGACTAGCGGGCATTTTTAGCACAGATACGCAGTATTTT.

CDR3 DNA sequence: TGTGCCAGTAGTCCTCCGGGACAGTCGACCTATGGCTACACCTTC. The encoded protein is CASSPPGQSTYGYTF. V gene TRBV19 combines with J gene TRBJ1-2, with 7 bases aligning to TRBD1. J was trimmed by 4 bases and V by 5 bases; bases with no gene match: 10. The CDR3 spans 15 residues. Germline V lookup: CDR1 LNHDA, CDR2 SQIVND (reference sequence).

This CDR3 is CATSGAQGAAGELFF. In DNA, the CDR3 is TGTGCCACCAGTGGCGCCCAGGGGGCTGCCGGGGAGCTGTTTTTT. The chain recombines TRBV24-1 with TRBJ2-2; 8 bases line up with TRBD1. This CDR3 spans 15 amino acids. J gave up 6 bases and V 5 bases, and 7 bases lay outside the gene matches. The V gene's germline CDR1 is KGHDR and CDR2 SFDVKD.

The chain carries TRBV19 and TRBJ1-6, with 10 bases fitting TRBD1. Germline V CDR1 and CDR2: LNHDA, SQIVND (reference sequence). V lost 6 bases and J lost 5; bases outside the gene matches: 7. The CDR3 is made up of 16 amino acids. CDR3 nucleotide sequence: TGTGCCAGTAGCCCCGGGACAGGGGTTCATAATTCACCCCTCCACTTT. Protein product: CASSPGTGVHNSPLHF.

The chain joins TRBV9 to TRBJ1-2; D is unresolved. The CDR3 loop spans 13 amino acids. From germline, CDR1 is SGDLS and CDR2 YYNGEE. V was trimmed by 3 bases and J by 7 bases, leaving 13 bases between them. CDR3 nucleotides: TGTGCCAGCAGCGCCCCGCAACTGGGTGGCTACACCTTC. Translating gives CASSAPQLGGYTF. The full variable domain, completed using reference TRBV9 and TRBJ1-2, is DSGVTQTPKHLITATGQRVTLRCSPRSGDLSVYWYQQSLDQGLQFLIQYYNGEERAKGNILERFSAQQFPDLHSELNLSSLELGDSALYFCASSAPQLGGYTFGSGTRLTVV.

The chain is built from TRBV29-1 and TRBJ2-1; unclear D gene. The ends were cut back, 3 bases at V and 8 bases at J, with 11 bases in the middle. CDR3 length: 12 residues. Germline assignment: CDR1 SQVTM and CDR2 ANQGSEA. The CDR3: CSVERLSDEQFF. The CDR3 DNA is TGCAGCGTTGAGCGTTTGTCGGATGAGCAGTTCTTC.